The text below deals with one T cell receptor beta chain. Its matching antigen is unknown. Trimming shortened V by 3 bases and J by 5 bases, and 4 bases separated the two germline ends. The CDR3 is made up of 11 amino acids. Looked up from germline, CDR1 is MDHEN and CDR2 is SYDVKM. Generated by immunoSEQ multiplex PCR, the TCRdb table keeps only in-frame clones and is missing some. The sample shows 110,000 to 150,000 clones, about 90% of them seen only once. The data are from a study of T cell responses to AZD1222 COVID-19 vaccine. General study points: Clonal diversity may have been underestimated, and the donors were mostly white British, with more females than males. Only a handful of AZD1222 recipients were seropositive at baseline.

The gene calls are TRBV28 and TRBJ1-2; D gene ambiguous. The sequenced sample was peripheral blood, obtained on day 0 of AZD1222 vaccination. The TCR originated in an adult in good health. This CDR3 reads CASSFTYGYTF. The CDR3 DNA sequence: TGTGCCAGCAGTTTTACGTATGGCTACACCTTC.